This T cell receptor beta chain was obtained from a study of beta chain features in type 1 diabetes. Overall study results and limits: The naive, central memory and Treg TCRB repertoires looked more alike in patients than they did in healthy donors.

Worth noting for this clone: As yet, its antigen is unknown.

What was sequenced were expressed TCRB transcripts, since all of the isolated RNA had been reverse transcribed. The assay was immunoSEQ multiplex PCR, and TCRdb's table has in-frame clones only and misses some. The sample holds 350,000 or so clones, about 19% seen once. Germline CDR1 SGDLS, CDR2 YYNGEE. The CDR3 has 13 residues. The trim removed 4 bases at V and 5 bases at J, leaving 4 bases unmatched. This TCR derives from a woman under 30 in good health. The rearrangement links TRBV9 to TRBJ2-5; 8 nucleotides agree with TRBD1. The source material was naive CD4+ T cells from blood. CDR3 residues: CASSLRQGETQYF. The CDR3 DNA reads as TGTGCCAGCAGCTTACGACAGGGGGAGACCCAGTACTTC.